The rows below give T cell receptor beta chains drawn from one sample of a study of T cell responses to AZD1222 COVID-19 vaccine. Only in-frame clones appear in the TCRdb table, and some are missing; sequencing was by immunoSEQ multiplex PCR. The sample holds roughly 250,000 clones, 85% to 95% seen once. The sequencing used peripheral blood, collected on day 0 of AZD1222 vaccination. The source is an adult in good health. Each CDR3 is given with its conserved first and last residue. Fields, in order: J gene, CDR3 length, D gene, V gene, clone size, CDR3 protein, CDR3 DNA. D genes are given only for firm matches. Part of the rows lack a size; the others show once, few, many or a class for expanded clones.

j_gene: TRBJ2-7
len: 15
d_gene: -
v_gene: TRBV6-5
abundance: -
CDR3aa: CASSYEIGGIYEQYF
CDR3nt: TGTGCCAGCAGTTATGAGATTGGGGGGATCTACGAGCAGTACTTC

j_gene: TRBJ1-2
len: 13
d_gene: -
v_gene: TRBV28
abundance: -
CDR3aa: CASSSLGGYGYTF
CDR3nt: TGTGCCAGCAGCTCCCTTGGAGGCTATGGCTACACCTTC

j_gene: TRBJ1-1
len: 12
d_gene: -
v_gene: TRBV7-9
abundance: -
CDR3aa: CASSSTGTEAFF
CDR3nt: TGTGCCAGCAGCTCAACAGGAACTGAAGCTTTCTTT

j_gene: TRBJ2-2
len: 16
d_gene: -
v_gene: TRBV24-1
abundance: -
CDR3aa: CATSDLRRGNTGELFF
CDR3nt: TGTGCCACCAGTGATTTGCGCCGGGGGAACACCGGGGAGCTGTTTTTT

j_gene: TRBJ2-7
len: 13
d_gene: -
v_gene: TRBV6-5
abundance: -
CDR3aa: CASQFDGSTEQYF
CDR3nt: TGTGCCAGCCAATTCGACGGGTCGACCGAGCAGTACTTC

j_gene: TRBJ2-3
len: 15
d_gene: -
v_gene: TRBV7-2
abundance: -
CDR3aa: CASSFGTGGTDTQYF
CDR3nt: TGTGCCAGCAGCTTTGGGACGGGGGGCACAGATACGCAGTATTTT

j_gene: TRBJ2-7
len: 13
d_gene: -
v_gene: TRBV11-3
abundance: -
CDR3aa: CASSLDRVSGQYF
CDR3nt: TGTGCCAGCAGCTTAGACAGGGTATCTGGGCAGTACTTC

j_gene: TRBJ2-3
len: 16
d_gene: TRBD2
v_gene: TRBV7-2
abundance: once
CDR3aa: CASSARTSGLTDTQYF
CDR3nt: TGTGCCAGCAGCGCAAGGACTAGCGGCCTTACAGATACGCAGTATTTT

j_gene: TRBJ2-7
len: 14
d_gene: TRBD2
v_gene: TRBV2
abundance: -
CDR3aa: CASSAGTSEYEQYF
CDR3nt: TGTGCCAGCAGTGCCGGGACTAGCGAGTACGAGCAGTACTTC

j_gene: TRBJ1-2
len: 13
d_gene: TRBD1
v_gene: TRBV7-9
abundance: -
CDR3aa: CASSPGQSYGYTF
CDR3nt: TGTGCCAGCAGCCCGGGACAGAGCTATGGCTACACCTTC

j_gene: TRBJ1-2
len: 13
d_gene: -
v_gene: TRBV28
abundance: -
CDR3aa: CASSRDTNYGYTF
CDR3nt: TGTGCCAGCAGTAGGGACACCAACTATGGCTACACCTTC

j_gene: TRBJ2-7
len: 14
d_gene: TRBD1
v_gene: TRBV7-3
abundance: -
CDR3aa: CASSLGTGSYEQYF
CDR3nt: TGTGCCAGCAGCCTCGGGACAGGGTCCTACGAGCAGTACTTC

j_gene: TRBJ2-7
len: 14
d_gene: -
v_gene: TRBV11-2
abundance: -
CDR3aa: CASSPAGTLSEQYF
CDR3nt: TGTGCCAGCAGCCCCGCCGGGACCCTTAGCGAGCAGTACTTC

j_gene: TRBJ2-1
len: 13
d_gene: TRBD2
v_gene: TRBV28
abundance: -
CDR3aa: CASSSPTSLEQFF
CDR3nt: TGTGCCAGCAGTTCGCCGACTAGCTTGGAGCAGTTCTTC

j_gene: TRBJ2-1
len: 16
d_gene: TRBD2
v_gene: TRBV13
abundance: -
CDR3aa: CASSPGLAEPYNEQFF
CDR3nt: TGTGCCAGCAGCCCAGGACTAGCGGAACCTTACAATGAGCAGTTCTTC

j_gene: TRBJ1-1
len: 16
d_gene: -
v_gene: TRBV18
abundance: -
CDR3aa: CASSLLPGSMNTEAFF
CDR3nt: TGTGCCAGCTCACTCCTTCCAGGGAGCATGAACACTGAAGCTTTCTTT

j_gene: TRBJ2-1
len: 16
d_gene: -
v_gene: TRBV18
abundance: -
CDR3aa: CASSPGGQQKLGEQFF
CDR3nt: TGTGCCAGCTCACCGGGTGGACAGCAGAAGTTGGGTGAGCAGTTCTTC

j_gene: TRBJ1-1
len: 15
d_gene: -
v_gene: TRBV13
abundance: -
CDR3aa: CASSLIQFMNTEAFF
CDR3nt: TGTGCCAGCAGCTTGATACAGTTTATGAACACTGAAGCTTTCTTT

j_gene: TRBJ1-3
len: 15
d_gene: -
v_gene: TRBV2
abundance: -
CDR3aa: CASRSQQGNGNTIYF
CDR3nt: TGTGCCAGCAGATCCCAGCAGGGTAATGGAAACACCATATATTTT

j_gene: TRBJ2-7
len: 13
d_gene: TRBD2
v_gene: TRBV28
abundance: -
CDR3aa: CASSVGLADEQYF
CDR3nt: TGTGCCAGCAGTGTGGGACTAGCGGACGAGCAGTACTTC

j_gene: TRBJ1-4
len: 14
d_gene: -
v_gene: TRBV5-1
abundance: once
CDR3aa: CASSRGPTNEKLFF
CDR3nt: TGCGCCAGCAGCCGGGGACCAACTAATGAAAAACTGTTTTTT

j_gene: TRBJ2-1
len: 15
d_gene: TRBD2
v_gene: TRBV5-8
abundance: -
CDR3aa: CASSLGLAGYNEQFF
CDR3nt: TGTGCCAGCAGCTTGGGACTAGCGGGATACAATGAGCAGTTCTTC

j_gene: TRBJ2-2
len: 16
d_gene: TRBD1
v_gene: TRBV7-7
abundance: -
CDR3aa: CASSPQGAANTGELFF
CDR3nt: TGTGCTAGCAGCCCACAGGGGGCCGCGAACACCGGGGAGCTGTTTTTT

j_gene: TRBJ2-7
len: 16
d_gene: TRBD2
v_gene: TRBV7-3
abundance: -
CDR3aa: CASSFPRVAGAGEQYF
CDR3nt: TGTGCCAGCAGCTTTCCTCGGGTAGCGGGGGCAGGGGAGCAGTACTTC

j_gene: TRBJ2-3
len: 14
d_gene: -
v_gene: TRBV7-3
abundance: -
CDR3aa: CASSLAGRTDTQYF
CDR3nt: TGTGCCAGCAGCTTAGCGGGACGGACAGATACGCAGTATTTT

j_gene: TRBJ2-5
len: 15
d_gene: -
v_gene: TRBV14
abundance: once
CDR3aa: CASSQDWQPRVTQYF
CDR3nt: TGTGCCAGCAGCCAAGATTGGCAGCCTCGGGTGACCCAGTACTTC

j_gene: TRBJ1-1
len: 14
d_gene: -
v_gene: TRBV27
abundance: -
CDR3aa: CASSFRDWNTEAFF
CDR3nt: TGTGCCAGCAGTTTTCGGGACTGGAACACTGAAGCTTTCTTT

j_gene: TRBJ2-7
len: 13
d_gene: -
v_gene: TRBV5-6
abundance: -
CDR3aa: CASSWGHGYEQYF
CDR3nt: TGTGCCAGCAGCTGGGGACACGGCTACGAGCAGTACTTC

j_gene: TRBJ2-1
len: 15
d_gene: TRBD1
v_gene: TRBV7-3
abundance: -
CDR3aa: CASSLGTGTYNEQFF
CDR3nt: TGTGCCAGCAGCCTCGGGACAGGGACCTACAATGAGCAGTTCTTC